The 7 T cell receptor beta chains presented below share a single source sample, sequenced in a study of metastatic and nonmetastatic thyroid tumors. TCRdb re-clonotyped the PCR reads through MiXCR. Among about 40,000 clones listed, approximately 15% were seen once. Until they underwent thyroid surgery, no patient had received any treatment. Sequenced material: blood. The source of these receptors is a female donor with papillary thyroid cancer or a benign thyroid nodule (not recorded which). Some clones in this sample may be carry-over from other donors' samples.

By share, this clone ranks as medium-sized. The genes are TRBV10-3 and TRBJ2-3; TRBD2 aligns across 7 bases. The CDR3 length is 14 residues. After removal of 6 bases from V and 2 bases from J, the junction contained 5 bases not matched to a gene. Germline V gene lookup returns CDR1 ENHRY and CDR2 SYGVKD. In nucleotides, the CDR3 is TGTGCCATCAGGCTGAGCGGGGACACAGATACGCAGTATTTT. This translates into CAIRLSGDTDTQYF.

This clone has only one observation. The genes are TRBV30 and TRBJ2-7, with D hard to call. CDR1 is GTSNPN, CDR2 SVGIG, per germline (reference sequence). The length of the CDR3 is 16 residues. V gave up 0 bases and J gave up 0 bases, with 15 bases separating them. CDR3 amino acids: CAWSVPLPGSSYEQYF. In DNA form, the CDR3 reads TGTGCCTGGAGTGTACCCCTCCCGGGCAGCTCCTACGAGCAGTACTTC.

The chain recombines TRBV28 with TRBJ1-2; D perhaps matches TRBD1 (6 bases). Per germline, CDR1 MDHEN and CDR2 SYDVKM. The CDR3 consists of 13 residues. V lost 6 bases and J lost 6, with 14 bases in between. DNA of the CDR3: TGTGCCAGCAGCCTACCGACAGGTAATGGCTACACCTTC. It is translated as CASSLPTGNGYTF.

The V gene is TRBV5-1, the J gene TRBJ1-6; D uncertain. V dropped 0 bases and J dropped 8 bases, with 12 bases sitting between them. CDR1 SGHRS and CDR2 YFSETQ come from the germline V gene. CDR3 length: 15 residues. As DNA, the CDR3 is TGCGCCAGCAGCTTGGCAAACAGTGGTGATTCACCCCTCCACTTT. Translated: CASSLANSGDSPLHF.

This clone was recorded a few times. This may arise from a read error, as a much more abundant clone is one base away. The chain is built from TRBV6-1 and TRBJ2-3; the D gene is possibly TRBD1 (6 bases). There are 18 residues in the CDR3. The germline gives CDR1 MNHNS, CDR2 SASEGT. Here the CDR3 DNA reads TGTGCCATCAGTCATCCATCCCGGACAGCGACTAGCACAGATACGCAGTATTTT. Its protein is CAISHPSRTATSTDTQYF.

This clone was found many times. V is TRBV10-3 and J is TRBJ1-1; a possible D gene is TRBD1 (5 bases). CDR1 ENHRY and CDR2 SYGVKD come from the germline V gene. The V end was cut by 2 bases, the J end by 7 bases, with 11 bases between. The CDR3 runs 13 residues. The CDR3 reads CAISETRGYEAFF. The CDR3, as DNA: TGTGCCATCAGTGAGACCCGGGGCTATGAAGCTTTCTTT.

This clone has ten or more counts. The V gene is TRBV6-2 or TRBV6-3, the J gene TRBJ2-3; D may be TRBD2 (6 bases). Trimming shortened V by 4 bases and J by 1 base, and 6 bases separated the two germline ends. CDR1 and CDR2 from the germline V gene are MNHEY and SVGEGT. The CDR3 has 13 amino acids. The CDR3 here is CASSWRGTDTQYF. Written as DNA, the CDR3 is TGTGCCAGCAGTTGGAGGGGCACAGATACGCAGTATTTT.